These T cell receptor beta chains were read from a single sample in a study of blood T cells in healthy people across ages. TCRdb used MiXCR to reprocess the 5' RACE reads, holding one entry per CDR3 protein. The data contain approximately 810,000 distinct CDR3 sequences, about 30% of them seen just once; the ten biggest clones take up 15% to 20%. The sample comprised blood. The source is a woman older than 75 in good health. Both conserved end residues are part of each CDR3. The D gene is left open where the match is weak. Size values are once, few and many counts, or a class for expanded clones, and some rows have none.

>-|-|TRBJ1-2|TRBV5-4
TGTGCCAGCAGCACTGGCAGAGCCTATGGCTACACCTTC
CASSTGRAYGYTF
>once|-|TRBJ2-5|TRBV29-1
TGCAGCGCGGCGGGATACCAAGAGACCCAGTACTTC
CSAAGYQETQYF
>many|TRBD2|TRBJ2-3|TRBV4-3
TGCGCCAGCAGCCAAGAAGGACTAGCGGGGAACCTAAACACAGATACGCAGTATTTT
CASSQEGLAGNLNTDTQYF
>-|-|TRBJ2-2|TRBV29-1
TGCAGCGTTCAGACAGGAACGAACACCGGGGAGCTGTTTTTT
CSVQTGTNTGELFF
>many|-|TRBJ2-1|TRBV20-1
TGCAGTGCTAGTCAGGCCTGGGACAATGAGCAGTTCTTC
CSASQAWDNEQFF
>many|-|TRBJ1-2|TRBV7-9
TGTGCCAGCAGCCCACCCCTCACAGGGAACCCCAGTGGGGGCTACACCTTC
CASSPPLTGNPSGGYTF
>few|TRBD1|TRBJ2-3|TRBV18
TGTGCCAGCTCGGTTTCCCCGGGACAGGGAACAGATACGCAGTATTTT
CASSVSPGQGTDTQYF
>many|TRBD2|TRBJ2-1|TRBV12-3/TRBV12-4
TGTGCCAGCAGTTCGATTTACAATAGCGGGGGGGTCCACAATGAGCAGTTCTTC
CASSSIYNSGGVHNEQFF
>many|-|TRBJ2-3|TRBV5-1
TGCGCCAGCAGCCTAGGACGGACTGCCAGCACAGATACGCAGTATTTT
CASSLGRTASTDTQYF
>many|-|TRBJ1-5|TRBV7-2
TGTGCCAGCAGCTTATTCTCCAGGGGTTATAGCAATCAGCCCCAGCATTTT
CASSLFSRGYSNQPQHF
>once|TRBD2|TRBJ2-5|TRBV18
TGTGCCGGCTCGCCGGGACTAGCTAAAGAGACCCAGTACTTC
CAGSPGLAKETQYF
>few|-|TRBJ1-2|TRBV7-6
TGTGCCAGCAGCTTAGGGTCCAGGGTTGAGAGAGGCTACACCTTC
CASSLGSRVERGYTF
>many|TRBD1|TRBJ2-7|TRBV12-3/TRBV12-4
TGTGCCAGCAGGAGGGACAGGGCCCACGAGCAGTACTTC
CASRRDRAHEQYF
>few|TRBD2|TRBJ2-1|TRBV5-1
TGCACCAGCAGCTTGGGAGCGGGGGTGGGGGAGCAGTTCTTC
CTSSLGAGVGEQFF
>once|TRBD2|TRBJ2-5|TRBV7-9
TGTGCCAGCAGCCACACTAGCGCGGGGGGTCAAGAGACCCAGTACTTC
CASSHTSAGGQETQYF
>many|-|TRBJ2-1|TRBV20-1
TGCAGTGCCCCGACTACTTACAATGAGCAGTTCTTC
CSAPTTYNEQFF
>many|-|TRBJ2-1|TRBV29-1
TGCAGCGTTGTGCGTCTTGGGCGGGGGCCGCACAATGAGCAGTTCTTC
CSVVRLGRGPHNEQFF
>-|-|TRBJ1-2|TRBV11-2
TGTGCCAGCAGCTTAGAGGCAGGGCGCGGTGGCTACACCTTC
CASSLEAGRGGYTF
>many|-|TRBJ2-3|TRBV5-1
TGCGCCAGCGGGCCGGGACACAGTAGCACAGATACGCAGTATTTT
CASGPGHSSTDTQYF
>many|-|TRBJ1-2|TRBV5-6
TGTGCCAGCAGCTTGGCTGAATATGGCTACACCTTC
CASSLAEYGYTF
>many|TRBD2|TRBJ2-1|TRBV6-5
TGTGCCAGCAGTTCAAAGCGGGGAGGTGAGCAGTTCTTC
CASSSKRGGEQFF
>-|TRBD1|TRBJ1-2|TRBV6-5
TGTGCCGGCACACAGGGGCAGGGGGCTTGGGGCTACACCTTC
CAGTQGQGAWGYTF
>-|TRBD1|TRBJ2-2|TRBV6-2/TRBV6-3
TGTGCCAGCAGTCGCCCAGGACAGGGACAAGCCGGGGAGCTGTTTTTT
CASSRPGQGQAGELFF
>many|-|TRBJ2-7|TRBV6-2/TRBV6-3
TGTGCCAGCAGTCCAGGTCAACTCCGGAGCCAATACGAGCAGTACTTC
CASSPGQLRSQYEQYF
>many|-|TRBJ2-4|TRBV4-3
TGCGCCAGCGGAAACATTCAGTACTTC
CASGNIQYF
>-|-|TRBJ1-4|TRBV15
TGTGCCACCAGCAGAGATCCTCGGGGGTACGCAACTAATGAAAAACTGTTTTTT
CATSRDPRGYATNEKLFF
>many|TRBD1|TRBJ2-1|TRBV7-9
TGTGCCAGCAGCTTAGCTGGCAGGGGGCGCAGCAATGAGCAGTTCTTC
CASSLAGRGRSNEQFF
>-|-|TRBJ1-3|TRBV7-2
TGTGCCAGCAGCTTAGTGCTAACCTCTGGAAACACCATATATTTT
CASSLVLTSGNTIYF
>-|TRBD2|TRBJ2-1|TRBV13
TGTGCCAGCAGCTTAATGCGAGCGGGGGGGCCGTATGAGCAGTTCTTC
CASSLMRAGGPYEQFF
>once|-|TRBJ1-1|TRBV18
TGTGCCAGCTCACCAGACCAGAACACTGAAGCTTTCTTT
CASSPDQNTEAFF
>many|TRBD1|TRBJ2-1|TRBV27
TGTGCCAGCATTGGACAGGGTGGAATTGAGCAGTTCTTC
CASIGQGGIEQFF
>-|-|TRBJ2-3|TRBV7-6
TGTGCCAGCAGCTCCGGGGCCTCAGATACGCAGTATTTT
CASSSGASDTQYF
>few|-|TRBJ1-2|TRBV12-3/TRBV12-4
TGTGCCAGCAGTAAGGGTAGCGGTAAAGGCTACACCTTC
CASSKGSGKGYTF
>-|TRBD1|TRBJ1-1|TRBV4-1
TGCGCCAGCAGCCAAACCCGGGACAGGGTTGCGGTAGGGAACACTGAAGCTTTCTTT
CASSQTRDRVAVGNTEAFF
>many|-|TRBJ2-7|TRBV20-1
TGCAGTGCTAACCCGGGCGAACGGCCCTACGAGCAGTACTTC
CSANPGERPYEQYF
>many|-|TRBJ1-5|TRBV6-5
TGTGCCAGCAGTTACTCCTTCGGGCAGCCCCAGCATTTT
CASSYSFGQPQHF
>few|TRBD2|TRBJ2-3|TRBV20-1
TGCAGTGCTAGAGATTGGCGGGGGGGAGGAGATACGCAGTATTTT
CSARDWRGGGDTQYF
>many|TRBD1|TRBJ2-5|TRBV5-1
TGCGCCAGCAGCTTGATACAGGGGGTTGGAGAGACCCAGTACTTC
CASSLIQGVGETQYF
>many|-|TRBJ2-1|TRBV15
TGTGCCACCAGCAGAGCCCTTGGTCAGCAAACCTACAATGAGCAGTTCTTC
CATSRALGQQTYNEQFF
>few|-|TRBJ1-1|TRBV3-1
TGTGCCAGCAGCCGATTCCGGGACGGGAACACTGAAGCTTTCTTT
CASSRFRDGNTEAFF
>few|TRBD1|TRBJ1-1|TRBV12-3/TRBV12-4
TGTGCCAGCAGCCGGGGGACAGGTAAGGACACTGAAGCTTTCTTT
CASSRGTGKDTEAFF
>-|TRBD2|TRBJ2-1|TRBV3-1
TGTGCCAGCAGCCAAGATGGGCTAGCGGAGAGTAACTATGAGCAGTTCTTC
CASSQDGLAESNYEQFF
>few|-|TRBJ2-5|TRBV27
TGTGCCAGCAGTTTAGTGGGCGCCGGAGAGACCCAGTACTTC
CASSLVGAGETQYF
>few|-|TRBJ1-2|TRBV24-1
TGTGCCACCAGCGTTACAGGGAGGCAGGGCTGCACCTTC
CATSVTGRQGCTF
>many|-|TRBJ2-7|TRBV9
TGTGCCAGCAGCGACCAGGAGGGGCAGGGCGTTCACGAGCAGTACTTC
CASSDQEGQGVHEQYF
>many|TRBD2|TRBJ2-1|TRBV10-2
TGCGCCAGCAGTGAGCCGGGGGGGATTTTTTTTAATGAGCAGTTCTTC
CASSEPGGIFFNEQFF
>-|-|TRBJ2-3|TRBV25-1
TGTGCCAGCAGTGAAGGGCGGGTGGGGCCCTTCACAGATACGCAGTATTTT
CASSEGRVGPFTDTQYF
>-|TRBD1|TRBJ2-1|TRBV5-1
TGCGCCAGCAGCTTAGGACAGGGGGGGCACTCCTACAATGAGCAGTTCTTC
CASSLGQGGHSYNEQFF
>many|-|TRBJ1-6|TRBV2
TGTGCCAGCAGCACAAGATATAATTCACCCCTCCACTTT
CASSTRYNSPLHF
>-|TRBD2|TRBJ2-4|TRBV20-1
TGCAGTGCCCACGGGACTAGCGGGCAGCTAAAAAACATTCAGTACTTC
CSAHGTSGQLKNIQYF
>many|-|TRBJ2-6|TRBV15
TGTGCCACCAGCAGAGCGGGGGCCTTTTACTCTGGGGCCAACGTCCTGACTTTC
CATSRAGAFYSGANVLTF
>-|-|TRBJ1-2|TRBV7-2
TGTGCCAGCAGCCCCTCAGGATCCTATGGCTACACCTTC
CASSPSGSYGYTF
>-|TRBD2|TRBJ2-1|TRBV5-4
TGTGCCAGCAGCTCTACCGGGACTAGCGGGGATGGCTCCTACAATGAGCAGTTCTTC
CASSSTGTSGDGSYNEQFF
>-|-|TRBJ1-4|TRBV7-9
TGTGCCAGCAGCTTCCACCTTCAGGACTTCAATGAAAAACTGTTTTTT
CASSFHLQDFNEKLFF
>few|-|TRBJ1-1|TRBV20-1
TGCAGTGCTAGACACCCCCCCACTGAAGCTTTCTTT
CSARHPPTEAFF